The 21 T cell receptor beta chains reported below all come from one sample, sequenced in a study of cytomegalovirus exposure and HLA in healthy donors. The PCR had 60 Vbeta and 13 Jbeta primers. Only in-frame clones appear in the TCRdb table, and some are missing; sequencing was by immunoSEQ multiplex PCR. The sample lists fewer than 150,000 clones; about 85% were seen once. Specimen: PBMCs. These receptors were obtained from a woman under 40 in good health and CMV-seropositive.

J is TRBJ2-5 and V is TRBV6-6; 12 nucleotides match TRBD1. After removal of 6 bases from V and 5 bases from J, the junction contained 10 bases not matched to a gene. CDR1 MNHNY and CDR2 SVGAGI come from the germline V gene (reference sequence). CDR3 length: 16 residues. The DNA of the CDR3 is TGTGCCAGCAGCCCCGCCGGGACAGGGGGCAGGGAGACCCAGTACTTC. This encodes CASSPAGTGGRETQYF.

For the CDR3, the DNA is TGTGCCAGCTCGCTCGGACAGAGCTCTGGAAACACCATATATTTT. Protein: CASSLGQSSGNTIYF. This sequence joins TRBV18 and TRBJ1-3, with a tentative D call TRBD1 (6 bases). The CDR3 runs 15 residues. Germline values: CDR1 KGHSH, CDR2 LQKENI. V was pared by 6 bases and J by 0 bases, with 12 bases between. The full variable domain, its missing parts supplied by reference TRBV18 and TRBJ1-3, is NAGVMQNPRHLVRRRGQEARLRCSPMKGHSHVYWYRQLPEEGLKFMVYLQKENIIDESGMPKERFSAEFPKEGPSILRIQQVVRGDSAAYFCASSLGQSSGNTIYFGEGSWLTVV.

This chain joins TRBV18 and TRBJ2-5; D remains unclear. This CDR3 spans 12 amino acids. V shed 3 bases and J shed 4 bases, with 6 bases lying between them. Per the germline V gene, CDR1 is KGHSH and CDR2 is LQKENI. CDR3 nucleotides: TGTGCCAGCTCACCGAGGAGAGAGACCCAGTACTTC. Residues: CASSPRRETQYF.

V and J are TRBV7-9 and TRBJ1-6; 8 bases are a match to TRBD1. V trimming: 6 bases; J trimming: 7 bases; junction bases outside the gene matches: 8. The CDR3 is 15 amino acids. Germline CDR1 is SEHNR and CDR2 is FQNEAQ (reference sequence). For the CDR3, the DNA is TGTGCCAGCAGATCGACAGGGGATGGGAATTCACCCCTCCACTTT. Its translation: CASRSTGDGNSPLHF.

The chain uses TRBV5-1 and TRBJ1-4; 9 bases agree with TRBD1. J gave up 8 bases and V 1 base, and 18 bases lay outside the gene matches. Germline V gene data show CDR1 as SGHRS and CDR2 as YFSETQ. The CDR3 consists of 19 residues. For the CDR3, the DNA is TGCGCCAGCAGCTTGAAGAGGGGAATGGGGGACAGGGTGGACGAAAAACTGTTTTTT. Translating it yields CASSLKRGMGDRVDEKLFF.

This clone appeared once. The rearrangement uses TRBV19 and TRBJ2-1; tentative D call: TRBD2 (7 bases). In germline, CDR1 is LNHDA, CDR2 SQIVND (reference sequence). Trimming removed 11 bases at V and 4 bases at J, with 18 bases between. The CDR3 extends over 14 amino acids. The CDR3 nucleotides are TGTGCCTCCCAGGGGAGGGTAGCTTACAATGAGCAGTTCTTC. The encoded protein is CASQGRVAYNEQFF. Full variable domain (missing parts from reference TRBV19 and TRBJ2-1): DGGITQSPKYLFRKEGQNVTLSCEQNLNHDAMYWYRQDPGQGLRLIYYSQIVNDFQKGDIAEGYSVSREKKESFPLTVTSAQKNPTAFYLCASQGRVAYNEQFFGPGTRLTVL.

This chain uses TRBV5-6 with TRBJ2-1, with a tentative D call TRBD2 (7 bases). The CDR3 length is 16 residues. The V and J ends lost 4 bases and 7 bases respectively, with 21 bases between them. CDR1 and CDR2 from the germline V gene are SGHDT and YYEEEE. The chain's CDR3 is CASSHQPGQAGNEQFF. CDR3 bases: TGTGCCAGCAGCCATCAACCGGGACAAGCGGGGAATGAGCAGTTCTTC.

The chain is built from TRBV7-8 and TRBJ1-1; the D gene is possibly TRBD1 (5 bases). The CDR3 extends over 15 amino acids. The germline V gene has CDR1 SGHVS and CDR2 FQNEAQ. V was shortened by 2 bases and J by 1 base, with 11 bases between the two germline ends. CDR3 in amino acids: CASSLRGPGNTEAFF. The CDR3 DNA sequence: TGTGCCAGCAGCTTAAGGGGTCCAGGGAACACTGAAGCTTTCTTT.

The chain combines TRBV7-9 with TRBJ1-2; D might be TRBD1 (5 bases). Trimming stripped 4 bases from V and 5 bases from J, with 17 bases between. Germline CDR1 SEHNR, CDR2 FQNEAQ (reference sequence). CDR3 length: 15 residues. CDR3 protein: CASSSWDRGSYGYTF. The CDR3 DNA is TGTGCCAGCAGCTCCTGGGATAGGGGAAGTTATGGCTACACCTTC. Full variable domain (remainder filled in from reference TRBV7-9 and TRBJ1-2): DTGVSQNPRHKITKRGQNVTFRCDPISEHNRLYWYRQTLGQGPEFLTYFQNEAQLEKSRLLSDRFSAERPKGSFSTLEIQRTEQGDSAMYLCASSSWDRGSYGYTFGSGTRLTVV.

To note about this clone: This sample also contains other DNA sequences that code for the same CDR3. The chain is built from TRBV5-5 and TRBJ1-2; 8 bases map to TRBD1. Per germline, CDR1 SGHKS and CDR2 YYEKEE (reference sequence). The CDR3 has 14 residues. Trimming took 4 bases from V and 7 from J; bases not matched to a gene: 9. Here the CDR3 reads CASSLTGGAVGYTF. In DNA, the CDR3 is TGTGCCAGCAGCCTTACAGGGGGAGCAGTTGGCTACACCTTC.

V gene TRBV21-1 combines with J gene TRBJ1-1. TRBV21-1 is listed as a pseudogene. The CDR3 is made up of 16 amino acids. The CDR3 region is CASSKAFGRRGTEAFF. CDR3 coding DNA: TGTGCCAGCAGCAAAGCGTTCGGCCGTCGCGGCACTGAAGCTTTCTTT.

The chain is built from TRBV25-1 and TRBJ1-6, with D possibly TRBD1 on 5 matching bases. From germline, CDR1 is MGHDK and CDR2 SYGVNS. This CDR3 has 14 residues. The CDR3 DNA sequence: TGTGCTTCGCGGGACGGCACCTATAATTCACCCCTCCACTTT. Translated, it gives CASRDGTYNSPLHF.

The V gene is TRBV5-6, the J gene TRBJ2-7; 8 nucleotides agree with TRBD1. V was pared by 2 bases and J by 4 bases, with 5 bases of the junction left unmatched. Germline CDR1 SGHDT, CDR2 YYEEEE. The CDR3 is 14 amino acids. The CDR3 loop reads CASSFPGGEYEQYF. CDR3 sequence (DNA): TGTGCCAGCAGCTTTCCAGGGGGCGAATACGAGCAGTACTTC.

The rearrangement links TRBV7-3 to TRBJ1-4; 10 bases fit TRBD1. The V and J ends lost 5 bases and 8 bases, in that order; junction bases with no gene match: 8. The germline CDR1 and CDR2 sequences are SGHTA and FQGTGA. The CDR3 runs 15 residues. In DNA form, the CDR3 reads TGTGCCAGCAGCGCGACAGGGGGCGGAGGGGAAAAACTGTTTTTT. Protein product: CASSATGGGGEKLFF.

The rearrangement links TRBV5-8 to TRBJ1-4; the D is unclear. CDR3 length: 15 residues. CDR1 and CDR2 (germline): SGHTS, YDEGEE. Trimming cost V 4 bases and J 7 bases, with 17 bases left between them. The DNA for the CDR3 is TGTGCCAGCAGCCCCTCTGTGCTGTGGAGTGAAAAACTGTTTTTT. It codes for CASSPSVLWSEKLFF. Combining the CDR3 with reference TRBV5-8 and TRBJ1-4 gives the whole variable domain EAGVTQSPTHLIKTRGQQATLRCSPISGHTSVYWYQQALGLGLQFLLWYDEGEERNRGNFPPRFSGRQFPNYSSELNVNALELEDSALYLCASSPSVLWSEKLFFGSGTQLSVL.

V is TRBV19 and J is TRBJ1-4; the match to TRBD1 covers 9 bases. Per germline, CDR1 LNHDA and CDR2 SQIVND (reference sequence). Losses at the gene ends were 5 bases for V and 4 bases for J; bases not matched to a gene: 5. The CDR3 runs to 15 residues. The CDR3 nucleotides read TGTGCCAGTAGTGGGGGACAGGGAATTAATGAAAAACTGTTTTTT. Amino acid sequence: CASSGGQGINEKLFF.

This clone was found once. CDR3 sequence reads: CAWSLGLAGELGGNEQFF. The DNA of the CDR3 is TGTGCCTGGAGTTTAGGGCTAGCGGGGGAGTTAGGAGGTAATGAGCAGTTCTTC. The gene calls are TRBV30 and TRBJ2-1, with 10 bases that match TRBD2. The ends lost 2 bases at V and 7 bases at J; junction bases unmatched: 17. The CDR3 is 18 residues long. Germline lookup yields CDR1 GTSNPN and CDR2 SVGIG (reference sequence).

The chain carries TRBV5-1 and TRBJ2-1, with D possibly being TRBD2 (6 bases). The CDR3 has 13 amino acids. From germline, CDR1 is SGHRS and CDR2 YFSETQ. V lost 5 bases, J lost 5 bases, and 11 bases lay in between. The CDR3: CASRLALNNEQFF. Here the CDR3 DNA reads TGCGCCAGCAGACTAGCTCTCAACAATGAGCAGTTCTTC.

The chain joins TRBV2 to TRBJ1-6; D gene uncertain. The CDR3 spans 12 residues. The germline V gene encodes CDR1 SNHLY and CDR2 FYNNEI. The V and J ends lost 8 bases and 9 bases respectively, with 11 bases between them. DNA of the CDR3: TGTGCCAGCTCCCCCCCGGTTTCACCCCTCCACTTT. It yields the protein CASSPPVSPLHF.

This clone occurred a few times. The gene calls are TRBV6-5 and TRBJ1-1; the D is unclear. V lost 2 bases to trimming and J lost 8 bases, with 9 bases between them. Germline CDR1 is MNHEY and CDR2 is SVGAGI. The CDR3 sequence is 12 residues long. As DNA, the CDR3 is TGTGCCAGCAGTTACGAGGGTGTCGAAGCTTTCTTT. Residues: CASSYEGVEAFF.

This clone appeared a few times. The V call is TRBV19, the J call TRBJ2-7, with D tentatively TRBD2 (5 bases). Germline CDR1 LNHDA, CDR2 SQIVND (reference sequence). The CDR3 consists of 15 residues. The V gene lost 5 bases and the J gene lost 3 bases, with 17 bases spanning the gap. CDR3: CASSVRAGLLYEQYF. For the CDR3, the DNA is TGTGCCAGTAGTGTGCGTGCGGGCCTTCTCTACGAGCAGTACTTC.